This is a list of T cell receptor beta chains from one sample in a study of cytomegalovirus exposure and HLA in healthy donors. Produced via immunoSEQ multiplex PCR; TCRdb's table is partial and in-frame only. Among about 160,000 clones listed, 87% were seen once. The sample comprised PBMCs. All receptors come from a woman under 40 in good health and CMV-seronegative. The conserved cysteine and the conserved F or W are not part of the CDR3 here. The D gene is left open where the match is weak.

d_call j_call v_call cdr3_aa
- TRBJ2-7 TRBV5-1 ASSATGNPLYEQY
TRBD1 TRBJ1-2 TRBV28 ASSPWTGVDGYT
- TRBJ1-6 TRBV30 AWRHTGDNSPLH
- TRBJ2-5 TRBV5-4 ASSLPEERETQY
TRBD1 TRBJ2-5 TRBV11-2 ASSIVGQGSETQY
TRBD1 TRBJ2-2 TRBV4-1 ASSSPGQGMDGELF
TRBD2 - TRBV19 ASSTPTSGSRPPIYEQY
- TRBJ1-2 TRBV4-3 ASSQAGGNYGYT
- TRBJ1-3 TRBV7-8 ASSLVGGIAGNTIY
TRBD2 TRBJ2-6 TRBV9 ASSVSGGSGANVLT
TRBD2 TRBJ2-3 TRBV7-6 ASSLERLAGVPDTQY
- TRBJ2-2 TRBV2 ASSGEGVGTGELF
TRBD1 TRBJ1-2 TRBV5-8 ASSGLDRGNGYT
TRBD1 TRBJ1-4 TRBV6-5 ASSDSGTVNEKLF
TRBD1 TRBJ2-5 TRBV5-6 ASSFFDREETQY
- TRBJ2-3 TRBV30 AWSGSDTQY
TRBD1 TRBJ1-1 TRBV19 ASSIRPGGMNTEAF
TRBD2 TRBJ2-5 TRBV2 ASGGGRQETQY
TRBD1 TRBJ1-2 TRBV7-2 ASSEPGGYGYT
TRBD2 TRBJ2-3 TRBV14 ASSLGLRTDTQY
- TRBJ1-3 TRBV7-9 ASSLVSGGNTIY
TRBD1 TRBJ2-7 TRBV28 ASSFRGTGGREQY
TRBD2 TRBJ2-3 TRBV27 ASSLSPSGRARTDTQY
- TRBJ2-7 TRBV21-1 ASSNKREGARNEQY
TRBD2 TRBJ2-7 TRBV5-1 ASSFRIAGVGYEQY
- TRBJ2-5 TRBV19 ASRIRALGGEETQY
TRBD1 TRBJ2-5 TRBV19 ASSIGDRGQETQY
- TRBJ1-1 TRBV6-5 ASYTRGGNTEAF
TRBD1 TRBJ2-5 TRBV25-1 ASSEPGQGAIRETQY
TRBD2 TRBJ2-3 TRBV29-1 SVPSAGVIPDTQY
- TRBJ2-1 TRBV5-4 ASTQMGGYNEQF
TRBD2 TRBJ2-5 TRBV27 ASSSLQALGRETQY
TRBD1 TRBJ1-1 TRBV6-4 ASRTEGAGTEAF
TRBD1 TRBJ2-7 TRBV9 ASSIGTASSYEQY
- TRBJ2-2 TRBV9 ASSVTGAGELF
- TRBJ1-1 TRBV25-1 ASSVGGGETEAF
- TRBJ1-2 TRBV18 ASSPLPSGVANYGYT
TRBD2 TRBJ2-3 TRBV15 ATSARVVAGGTDTQY
- TRBJ1-3 TRBV10-1 ASRGSGNTIY
- TRBJ1-2 TRBV18 ASSPGGNYGYT
TRBD2 TRBJ2-2 TRBV11-3 ASTRLAGVSTGELF
- TRBJ1-1 TRBV5-1 ASSAYRVGTEAF
- TRBJ2-7 TRBV7-3 ASSPLREYEQY
- TRBJ2-7 TRBV11-2 ASSEEGGWSYEQY
- TRBJ2-3 TRBV29-1 SVDTSSTDTQY
TRBD1 TRBJ1-1 TRBV28 ASSVPGGIGTEAF